This T cell receptor beta chain was obtained from a study of blood T cell repertoires in COVID-19. Overall study: The origin of the acute and convalescent COVID-19 samples was the United States, Italy and Spain.

This clone was counted between two and nine times. The CDR3 length is 13 residues. Losses at the gene ends were 4 bases for V and 5 bases for J; bases not matched to a gene: 4. Germline CDR1 reads KGHDR; CDR2 reads SFDVKD. As handled by the study authors: Estimates of nucleated cell counts were drawn from the amplification of reference gene primers. The protocol was immunoSEQ multiplex PCR, while the TCRdb copy is restricted to in-frame clones and leaves out a portion. The V and J calls and clone size were taken over from that table, and D and trimming were inferred from the DNA. There are over 100,000 clones in the sample; roughly 80% occur only once, and about 4.5% lies in the top ten.

The sequence was collected from a human donor in a cohort sampled during active or convalescent COVID-19. V usage is TRBV24-1 and J usage is TRBJ2-7; 7 bases are shared with TRBD1. Sequenced material: peripheral blood. The CDR3 region is CATSETGVHEQYF. The CDR3 coding sequence is TGTGCCACCAGTGAAACAGGGGTGCACGAGCAGTACTTC.